This note documents a single T cell receptor (beta chain) sequence. Its antigen is not identified. One junction end does not reproduce the germline sequence, and a read error may be involved. These data originate in a study of T cells in Graves' hyperthyroidism and ophthalmopathy. General observations from the study: Also found in blood were most expanded thyroid clonotypes above 0.001. Ophthalmopathy, which appeared later, was predicted by the model a median about 6 months before onset. By a 13 V-J model, ophthalmopathy was set apart from stable hyperthyroidism.

Per the germline V gene, CDR1 is KGHSH and CDR2 is LQKENI. The CDR3 covers 16 residues. The authors obtained PBMCs from more than 8 ml of fresh peripheral blood. RNA transcripts provided the source from which TCR beta CDR3 regions were amplified. A set of HTBI primers served as the primers for a first-round RT-PCR of the TCR CDR3. TCRdb called the multiplex PCR reads again in MiXCR, with one record for every CDR3 protein. Here the sample spans nearly 600,000 distinct CDR3 sequences, 11% to 15% being singletons. This clonotype originated in a woman between 18 and 29 years old with Graves' ophthalmopathy. The chain links TRBV18 to TRBJ2-2; a weak D match, TRBD1 (6 bases). The source material was blood. CDR3 in amino acids: CVSSPTGTLNTGELFF. Here the CDR3 DNA reads TGTGTCAGCTCACCCACCGGGACATTGAACACCGGGGAGCTGTTTTTT.